These 22 T cell receptor beta chains share one sample of origin, sequenced in a study of lymphopenia after photon versus proton radiotherapy. Repertoires were generated with immunoSEQ multiplex PCR, while TCRdb's copy carries only in-frame clones and drops some. The table lists roughly 45,000 clones, about 85% of them singletons. Sequenced here: peripheral blood, sampled from a patient treated with photon-based radiotherapy. Receptor source: a man aged 35-49 years with gastric cancer.

This chain joins TRBV5-6 and TRBJ2-6, with a possible D match to TRBD2 (6 bases). V shed 0 bases and J shed 0 bases, with 10 bases lying between them. Germline CDR1 is SGHDT and CDR2 is YYEEEE. The CDR3 sequence is 17 residues long. In DNA form, the CDR3 reads TGTGCCAGCAGCTTGGTGGAGGGCTACTCTGGGGCCAACGTCCTGACTTTC. It encodes CASSLVEGYSGANVLTF.

The genes are TRBV27 and TRBJ2-1; D is perhaps TRBD2 (5 bases). This CDR3 has 14 amino acids. Germline V gene lookup returns CDR1 MNHEY and CDR2 SMNVEV (reference sequence). Trimming stripped 5 bases from V and 1 base from J, with 9 bases between. CDR3 loop: CASSREGSYNEQFF. CDR3 nucleotide sequence: TGTGCCAGCAGTCGGGAAGGATCCTACAATGAGCAGTTCTTC.

The genes are TRBV2 and TRBJ2-5, with D possibly matching TRBD2 (6 bases). Between the trimmed V and J ends, which lost 10 bases and 2 bases, there was a span of 14 bases. This CDR3 is 13 amino acids long. CDR1 is SNHLY and CDR2 is FYNNEI in the germline V gene. The CDR3 sequence: CATAGLRQETQYF. The CDR3 region has the DNA TGTGCCACCGCGGGACTTCGGCAAGAGACCCAGTACTTC.

V usage is TRBV2 and J usage is TRBJ1-5; TRBD1 agrees at 9 bases. CDR1 is SNHLY, CDR2 FYNNEI, per germline. V lost 9 bases, J lost 5 bases, and 5 bases stayed unmatched. The CDR3 length is 13 residues. CDR3 in DNA: TGTGCCAGAGGGACAGGGACCGATCAGCCCCAGCATTTT. Translation gives CARGTGTDQPQHF.

This clone was counted a single time. Written as DNA, the CDR3 is TGCGCCAGCAGTCAATCCAGGGCTCGGAGGGCCGTCGCAATTTCACCCCTCCACTTT. This translates into CASSQSRARRAVAISPLHF. The V call is TRBV23-1, the J call TRBJ1-6; TRBD1 is a possible D gene (5 bases). TRBV23-1 is designated an ORF whose function remains uncertain. The germline V and J ends were trimmed by 0 bases and 9 bases, with 24 bases remaining between them. This CDR3 is 19 amino acids long.

This sequence joins TRBV7-8 and TRBJ1-2; no clear D. Germline CDR1 and CDR2: SGHVS and FQNEAQ. This CDR3 comprises 13 residues. V lost 5 bases and J lost 7, with 14 bases in between. The CDR3, as DNA: TGTGCCAGCAGCCGTCAAAGCGGGTCTGGCTACACCTTC. It specifies CASSRQSGSGYTF.

The J gene is TRBJ2-6, the V gene TRBV11-2, with D maybe TRBD2 (6 bases). CDR3 size: 18 residues. V was pared by 1 base and J by 0 bases, with 13 bases between. CDR1 SGHAT and CDR2 FQNNGV come from the germline V gene. In DNA, the CDR3 is TGTGCCAGCAGCTTAGGGCGGGGTGACCACTCTGGGGCCAACGTCCTGACTTTC. This encodes CASSLGRGDHSGANVLTF.

This clone was recorded only once. The rearrangement joins TRBV5-1 to TRBJ1-4; D is uncertain. Trimming pared 6 bases from V and 3 bases from J, leaving 12 bases between. This CDR3 is built from 14 residues. Germline assignment: CDR1 SGHRS and CDR2 YFSETQ. The CDR3 sequence: CASKVRQANEKLFF. As DNA, the CDR3 is TGCGCCAGCAAGGTGCGACAAGCTAATGAAAAACTGTTTTTT.

The chain couples TRBV7-2 to TRBJ1-4; 9 nucleotides match TRBD1. The junction had 6 bases not matched to a gene; V was cut back by 5 bases and J by 8 bases. Germline CDR1 SGHTA, CDR2 FQGNSA. The CDR3 totals 14 residues. In DNA, the CDR3 is TGTGCCAGCAGCCAGGGACAGGGTGGCGAAAAACTGTTTTTT. It encodes CASSQGQGGEKLFF.

This clone was picked up a small number of times. V usage is TRBV9 and J usage is TRBJ1-6; 9 bases match TRBD1. V lost 5 bases and J lost 7; bases outside the gene matches: 4. Germline V gene data show CDR1 as SGDLS and CDR2 as YYNGEE. This CDR3 spans 14 amino acids. Here the CDR3 reads CASSVTGGNSPLHF. As DNA, the CDR3 is TGTGCCAGCAGTGTGACAGGGGGGAATTCACCCCTCCACTTT.

CDR3 residues: CASQVSSSGANVLTF. The CDR3 DNA sequence: TGTGCCAGCCAGGTTTCTAGCTCTGGGGCCAACGTCCTGACTTTC. The chain employs TRBV6-5 and TRBJ2-6; D call uncertain. In germline, CDR1 is MNHEY, CDR2 SVGAGI. This CDR3 spans 15 amino acids. V was shortened by 8 bases and J by 0 bases, with 11 bases between the two germline ends.

The gene calls are TRBV18 and TRBJ1-2, with TRBD1 as a possible D gene (6 bases). The V gene's germline CDR1 is KGHSH and CDR2 LQKENI. The V gene lost 4 bases and the J gene lost 2 bases, with 17 bases spanning the gap. The CDR3 loop spans 16 amino acids. Here the CDR3 reads CASSQSQGTQNYGYTF. The CDR3 nucleotides are TGTGCCAGCTCACAGTCCCAGGGGACGCAGAACTATGGCTACACCTTC.

This clone showed up just a few times. This chain links TRBV2 with TRBJ2-7, with 10 bases that match TRBD1. The CDR3 contains 13 residues. The V and J ends lost 8 bases and 2 bases, in that order; junction bases with no gene match: 3. CDR1 is SNHLY and CDR2 is FYNNEI in the germline V gene. As DNA, the CDR3 is TGTGCCAGCGGGGGGACAGGGGCCTACGAGCAGTACTTC. This codes for CASGGTGAYEQYF.

This rearrangement joins TRBV12-5 to TRBJ2-5; unclear D gene. Looked up from germline, CDR1 is LGHNT and CDR2 is FRNRAP. The CDR3 runs 11 residues. Deletions cut 9 bases from V and 11 bases from J, with 16 bases between. CDR3 sequence reads: CASSNRAAQYF. Here the CDR3 DNA reads TGTGCTAGCAGTAATAGGGCTGCGCAGTACTTC.

The chain has TRBV11-2 and TRBJ1-5, with D unclear. The CDR3 extends over 13 amino acids. Trimming pared 1 base from V and 7 bases from J, leaving 8 bases between. From germline, CDR1 is SGHAT and CDR2 FQNNGV. This CDR3 is CASSLGLEQPQHF. The DNA of the CDR3 is TGTGCCAGCAGCTTAGGGTTGGAACAGCCCCAGCATTTT. The complete variable domain, with remaining parts taken from reference TRBV11-2 and TRBJ1-5, reads EAGVAQSPRYKIIEKRQSVAFWCNPISGHATLYWYQQILGQGPKLLIQFQNNGVVDDSQLPKDRFSAERLKGVDSTLKIQPAKLEDSAVYLCASSLGLEQPQHFGDGTRLSIL.

J is TRBJ1-6 and V is TRBV5-6; D may be TRBD1 (6 bases). This CDR3 is built from 14 residues. With 4 bases removed from V and 3 bases from J, the gap between germline ends came to 8 bases. The germline gives CDR1 SGHDT, CDR2 YYEEEE. The CDR3 here is CASSVRGYNSPLHF. The DNA of the CDR3 is TGTGCCAGCAGCGTCAGGGGCTATAATTCACCCCTCCACTTT. Full variable domain (outside the CDR3, taken from reference TRBV5-6 and TRBJ1-6): DAGVTQSPTHLIKTRGQQVTLRCSPKSGHDTVSWYQQALGQGPQFIFQYYEEEERQRGNFPDRFSGHQFPNYSSELNVNALLLGDSALYLCASSVRGYNSPLHFGNGTRLTVT.

The chain carries TRBV4-3 and TRBJ2-1; 7 bases are shared with TRBD2. Trimming took 3 bases from V and 0 from J; bases not matched to a gene: 2. The CDR3 runs to 15 residues. Germline lookup yields CDR1 LGHNA and CDR2 YSLEER. The CDR3 protein is CASSHGGSSYNEQFF. The CDR3 DNA reads TGCGCCAGCAGCCACGGGGGGAGCTCCTACAATGAGCAGTTCTTC.

The chain recombines TRBV7-9 with TRBJ2-7; either TRBD1 or TRBD2 may fit D (6 bases each). V was trimmed by 1 base and J by 4 bases, leaving 14 bases between them. The CDR3 has 15 amino acids. Germline V gene lookup returns CDR1 SEHNR and CDR2 FQNEAQ (reference sequence). CDR3: CASSLEGGTSYEQYF. DNA of the CDR3: TGTGCCAGCAGCTTAGAGGGCGGGACATCATACGAGCAGTACTTC. The full variable domain, completed using reference TRBV7-9 and TRBJ2-7, is DTGVSQNPRHKITKRGQNVTFRCDPISEHNRLYWYRQTLGQGPEFLTYFQNEAQLEKSRLLSDRFSAERPKGSFSTLEIQRTEQGDSAMYLCASSLEGGTSYEQYFGPGTRLTVT.

The V gene is TRBV4-3, the J gene TRBJ2-1, with 8 bases lining up with TRBD2. The germline gives CDR1 LGHNA, CDR2 YSLEER. The CDR3 extends over 16 amino acids. The V and J ends lost 2 bases and 2 bases, in that order; junction bases with no gene match: 5. This CDR3 is CASSQSLAGTYNEQFF. CDR3 DNA sequence: TGCGCCAGCAGCCAATCATTAGCGGGGACCTACAATGAGCAGTTCTTC.

V is TRBV7-2 and J is TRBJ1-2; 8 nucleotides match TRBD1. Per germline, CDR1 SGHTA and CDR2 FQGNSA. The ends lost 7 bases at V and 6 bases at J; junction bases unmatched: 7. There are 13 residues in the CDR3. The CDR3 sequence: CASKGRGLHGYTF. In DNA, the CDR3 is TGTGCCAGCAAAGGCAGGGGGCTCCATGGCTACACCTTC.

This chain joins TRBV5-4 and TRBJ2-1; D possibly corresponds to TRBD1 (5 bases). Trimming took 4 bases from V and 5 from J, leaving 13 bases between them. The CDR3 contains 14 residues. Germline V lookup: CDR1 SGHNT, CDR2 YYREEE (reference sequence). The CDR3 sequence: CASSLDRTDNEQFF. The CDR3 bases are TGTGCCAGCAGCCTTGACAGAACCGACAATGAGCAGTTCTTC.

The J gene is TRBJ1-2, the V gene TRBV15; D is uncertain. The CDR3 has 11 residues. The V end lost 5 bases, the J end lost 8 bases, and 9 bases lay between the germline ends. The V gene's germline CDR1 is LNHNV and CDR2 YYDKDF (reference sequence). The CDR3 protein is CATSQSRGYTF. The CDR3 coding sequence is TGTGCCACCAGCCAGAGTAGGGGCTACACCTTC.